One sample yielded the 18 T cell receptor beta chains listed below, sequenced in a study of cytomegalovirus exposure and HLA in healthy donors. In the PCR, 60 Vbeta and 13 Jbeta primers were used. Sequencing was performed with immunoSEQ multiplex PCR; in TCRdb, only in-frame clones are kept and a portion is missing. The table includes about 110,000 clones, approximately 74% detected once. The sample comprised PBMCs. These receptor sequences come from a woman between 40 and 50 years old in good health and CMV-seropositive.

The V gene is TRBV30, the J gene TRBJ2-3; TRBD2 is a possible D gene (5 bases). The CDR3 runs to 14 residues. The V gene lost 1 base and the J gene lost 0 bases, with 8 bases spanning the gap. The germline gives CDR1 GTSNPN, CDR2 SVGIG (reference sequence). CDR3 sequence: CAWSGLASTDTQYF. CDR3 sequence (DNA): TGTGCCTGGAGTGGGCTAGCTAGCACAGATACGCAGTATTTT.

The chain has TRBV19 and TRBJ2-7; possibly TRBD2 for D (6 bases). V gave up 3 bases and J gave up 3 bases, with 9 bases separating them. The CDR3 has 13 amino acids. CDR1 and CDR2 (germline): LNHDA, SQIVND (reference sequence). The CDR3 loop is CASSIAGYYEQYF. The CDR3 DNA follows: TGTGCCAGTAGTATCGCGGGATACTACGAGCAGTACTTC.

This chain joins TRBV25-1 and TRBJ2-2; weak D call: TRBD2 (5 bases). This CDR3 has 13 amino acids. V was trimmed by 0 bases and J by 7 bases, leaving 6 bases between them. Germline CDR1 reads MGHDK; CDR2 reads SYGVNS. The CDR3 DNA is TGTGCCAGCAGTGAATATGGAGGCGGGGAGCTGTTTTTT. Its protein is CASSEYGGGELFF.

The chain is built from TRBV4-1 and TRBJ2-5, with TRBD2 matching 7 bases. The CDR3 totals 15 residues. Germline values: CDR1 MGHRA, CDR2 YSYEKL. J gave up 4 bases and V 5 bases, and 10 bases lay outside the gene matches. The DNA of the CDR3 is TGCGCCAGCAGCACTCTATGGGGGGGTGGAGAGACCCAGTACTTC. Amino acids: CASSTLWGGGETQYF.

V usage is TRBV5-4 and J usage is TRBJ1-1; D may be TRBD1 (5 bases). V dropped 6 bases and J dropped 3 bases, with 18 bases sitting between them. The CDR3 consists of 15 residues. From germline, CDR1 is SGHNT and CDR2 YYREEE (reference sequence). In nucleotides, the CDR3 is TGTGCCAGCAATTTTAAACAGGCGGGGGACACTGAAGCTTTCTTT. Its protein product is CASNFKQAGDTEAFF. The full variable domain, completed using reference TRBV5-4 and TRBJ1-1, is ETGVTQSPTHLIKTRGQQVTLRCSSQSGHNTVSWYQQALGQGPQFIFQYYREEENGRGNFPPRFSGLQFPNYSSELNVNALELDDSALYLCASNFKQAGDTEAFFGQGTRLTVV.

This chain links TRBV15 with TRBJ1-1; D uncertain. V lost 0 bases to trimming and J lost 2 bases, with 7 bases between them. The V gene's germline CDR1 is LNHNV and CDR2 YYDKDF (reference sequence). The CDR3 totals 14 residues. CDR3 nucleotides: TGTGCCACCAGCAGAGATGCGACTAACACTGAAGCTTTCTTT. Translating gives CATSRDATNTEAFF.

The V gene is TRBV6-1, the J gene TRBJ1-1, with a tentative D call TRBD1 (5 bases). The CDR3 runs 14 residues. Germline V gene lookup returns CDR1 MNHNS and CDR2 SASEGT. V lost 5 bases and J lost 5, with 15 bases in between. The CDR3 protein is CASSQRGGRTEAFF. The DNA of the CDR3 is TGTGCCAGCAGTCAACGGGGGGGAAGGACTGAAGCTTTCTTT.

The V and J genes are TRBV4-1 and TRBJ2-3; D is perhaps TRBD1 (6 bases). Germline V gene lookup returns CDR1 MGHRA and CDR2 YSYEKL. The V end lost 5 bases, the J end lost 15 bases, and 24 bases lay between the germline ends. The CDR3 consists of 14 residues. In nucleotides, the CDR3 is TGCGCCAGCAGCTCCCCCACCCGGGACAACAGTCATTATTTT. Translated, it gives CASSSPTRDNSHYF.

This sequence joins TRBV7-6 and TRBJ1-1; D is uncertain. The CDR3 covers 14 residues. The V and J ends lost 0 bases and 4 bases respectively, with 9 bases between them. From germline, CDR1 is SGHVS and CDR2 FNYEAQ. CDR3 nucleotide sequence: TGTGCCAGCAGCTTAGCGGGGAGGGTCACTGAAGCTTTCTTT. Translating it yields CASSLAGRVTEAFF.

This clone was picked up one time. This chain connects TRBV5-6 to TRBJ1-6, with D possibly being TRBD1 (6 bases). The germline V and J ends were trimmed by 4 bases and 7 bases, with 9 bases remaining between them. The CDR3 totals 13 residues. CDR1 and CDR2 from the germline V gene are SGHDT and YYEEEE. The CDR3 DNA reads as TGTGCCAGCAGCGGACAGCTCAATTCACCCCTCCACTTT. This encodes CASSGQLNSPLHF.

This clone was picked up a small number of times. This chain joins TRBV6-6 and TRBJ1-1; D may be TRBD1 (5 bases). The V and J ends lost 5 bases and 6 bases respectively, with 13 bases between them. This CDR3 region has 13 residues. Germline CDR1 is MNHNY and CDR2 is SVGAGI (reference sequence). CDR3 in DNA: TGTGCCAGCAGTCGTCCCGCGGGGGCTGAAGCTTTCTTT. It encodes CASSRPAGAEAFF.

V is TRBV27 and J is TRBJ2-5, with a possible D match to TRBD2 (6 bases). The CDR3 consists of 16 residues. The V gene lost 6 bases and the J gene lost 1 base, with 18 bases spanning the gap. Germline V gives CDR1 MNHEY, CDR2 SMNVEV (reference sequence). CDR3 in amino acids: CASSDPRREPQETQYF. The CDR3 DNA sequence: TGTGCCAGCAGCGACCCGCGGAGGGAACCCCAAGAGACCCAGTACTTC.

This clone was counted only a few times. This sequence joins TRBV9 and TRBJ2-5; D is perhaps TRBD2 (5 bases). Trimming left V 0 bases short and J 8 bases short, with 11 bases between. This CDR3 is built from 13 residues. CDR1 is SGDLS, CDR2 YYNGEE, per germline. As DNA, the CDR3 is TGTGCCAGCAGCGTAGCGCTGGGAGAAACCCAGTACTTC. It yields the protein CASSVALGETQYF.

This clone showed up just once. The chain is built from TRBV9 and TRBJ1-5; tentatively, D is TRBD1 (5 bases). Trimming shortened V by 4 bases and J by 5 bases, and 13 bases separated the two germline ends. The CDR3 covers 14 residues. Germline V CDR1 and CDR2: SGDLS, YYNGEE. The CDR3 loop reads CASSQGLPYQPQHF. The CDR3 DNA reads as TGTGCCAGCAGCCAGGGACTGCCCTATCAGCCCCAGCATTTT.

The V call is TRBV9, the J call TRBJ2-2; D might be TRBD1 (6 bases). Germline V gene sequence: CDR1 SGDLS, CDR2 YYNGEE. The length of the CDR3 is 18 residues. The V end lost 0 bases, the J end lost 4 bases, and 19 bases lay between the germline ends. The CDR3 spells CASSVATPGQRLTGELFF. The CDR3 DNA sequence: TGTGCCAGCAGCGTAGCTACACCCGGACAGAGGCTCACCGGGGAGCTGTTTTTT.

A single count supports this clone. The V and J genes are TRBV23-1 and TRBJ1-1; D is unresolved. TRBV23-1 is an ORF for which the function is uncertain. The CDR3 contains 12 residues. Trimming left V 4 bases short and J 4 bases short, with 7 bases between. The DNA of the CDR3 is TGCGCCAGCAGTCCTCGGTCCACTGAAGCTTTCTTT. As protein: CASSPRSTEAFF.

The genes are TRBV5-8 and TRBJ1-2, with TRBD1 matching over 9 bases. This CDR3 comprises 16 residues. The germline V gene encodes CDR1 SGHTS and CDR2 YDEGEE. Trimming removed 2 bases from V and 7 bases from J; junction bases left unmatched: 12. Here the CDR3 reads CASSLRTGALRGGYTF. For the CDR3, the DNA is TGTGCCAGCAGCTTACGGACAGGGGCCCTGAGAGGTGGCTACACCTTC.

This chain joins TRBV14 and TRBJ2-5, with D hard to call. V was shortened by 4 bases and J by 2 bases, with 5 bases between the two germline ends. Looked up from germline, CDR1 is SGHDN and CDR2 is FVKESK. The CDR3 contains 12 residues. The DNA for the CDR3 is TGTGCCAGCAGCCCCAGGCAAGAGACCCAGTACTTC. This codes for CASSPRQETQYF. Drawing the rest from reference TRBV14 and TRBJ2-5, the complete variable domain is EAGVTQFPSHSVIEKGQTVTLRCDPISGHDNLYWYRRVMGKEIKFLLHFVKESKQDESGMPNNRFLAERTGGTYSTLKVQPAELEDSGVYFCASSPRQETQYFGPGTRLLVL.